Shown below are 25 T cell receptor beta chains from a single sample sequenced in a study of PD-L1 blockade in urothelial cancer listed by TCRdb under 2017. Library generation was performed with the immunoSEQ multiplex PCR assay. The source is immuneACCESS, and TCRdb retained only in-frame sequences with V and J called. Part of the clones is not carried over; for the studies checked, unresolved V genes explain less than half of this, and the remainder is unexplained. The sample table contains 90,000 to 100,000 clones; only one count was recorded for around 91% of them. 1.6% of the sample is taken by the ten largest. The time point label of this sample denotes: pretreatment peripheral blood. The source was PBMCs, collected around atezolizumab (anti-PD-L1) treatment. Receptors were obtained from a man between 60 and 75 years old with urothelial cancer.

The chain uses TRBV4-3 and TRBJ1-1; 7 bases fit TRBD1. The CDR3 totals 18 residues. Losses at the gene ends were 1 base for V and 3 bases for J; bases not matched to a gene: 14. Germline values: CDR1 LGHNA, CDR2 YSLEER. The CDR3 loop reads CASSQVRQGHGLYTEAFF. The CDR3 coding sequence is TGCGCCAGCAGCCAAGTCCGACAGGGACATGGGTTATACACTGAAGCTTTCTTT.

The gene calls are TRBV19 and TRBJ1-1, with 8 bases fitting TRBD1. CDR1 LNHDA and CDR2 SQIVND come from the germline V gene (reference sequence). V gave up 6 bases and J gave up 3 bases; unmatched junction bases: 9. CDR3 length equals 15 residues. The CDR3 region is CASRADRAGDTEAFF. Written as DNA, the CDR3 is TGTGCCAGTAGGGCGGACAGGGCGGGTGACACTGAAGCTTTCTTT.

This chain connects TRBV4-1 to TRBJ1-3, with D uncertain. CDR1 and CDR2 (germline): MGHRA, YSYEKL. Trimming left V 0 bases short and J 0 bases short, with 6 bases between. CDR3 length: 15 amino acids. This CDR3 is CASSQDSGSGNTIYF. For the CDR3, the DNA is TGCGCCAGCAGCCAAGATTCGGGCTCTGGAAACACCATATATTTT.

In regard to this clone: Other DNA variants within this sample encode the same CDR3. V is TRBV19 and J is TRBJ2-5; TRBD1 is a possible D gene (5 bases). This CDR3 is 13 amino acids long. Looked up from germline, CDR1 is LNHDA and CDR2 is SQIVND (reference sequence). The V and J ends lost 3 bases and 4 bases respectively, with 9 bases between them. DNA for the CDR3: TGTGCCAGTAGTATCGCAGGGCGAGAGACCCAGTACTTC. It translates to CASSIAGRETQYF.

The gene calls are TRBV4-2 and TRBJ2-5, with TRBD2 matching 7 bases. The CDR3 has 18 amino acids. V shed 1 base, J shed 8 bases, and the junction held 19 bases outside the gene matches. Germline V gives CDR1 LGHNA, CDR2 YNFKEQ. The CDR3 nucleotides read TGTGCCAGCAGCCAAGGAAACGCAAGGACTAGTCCCTATTCAACCCAGTACTTC. The encoded protein is CASSQGNARTSPYSTQYF.

This chain links TRBV5-4 with TRBJ1-4, with 9 bases aligning to TRBD1. Germline V lookup: CDR1 SGHNT, CDR2 YYREEE (reference sequence). V lost 0 bases to trimming and J lost 7 bases; unmatched junction nucleotides: 4. CDR3 length: 15 amino acids. The CDR3 reads CASSLAGQGSEKLFF. The CDR3 nucleotides read TGTGCCAGCAGCTTGGCGGGACAGGGTTCTGAAAAACTGTTTTTT.

The chain carries TRBV29-1 and TRBJ1-2; D is undetermined. Germline V CDR1 and CDR2: SQVTM, ANQGSEA. There are 13 residues in the CDR3. Between the trimmed V and J ends, which lost 4 bases and 0 bases, there was a span of 9 bases. CDR3 DNA sequence: TGCAGCGTTGGGGCCGATACTAACTATGGCTACACCTTC. It encodes CSVGADTNYGYTF.

The V call is TRBV5-1, the J call TRBJ2-1; 11 bases map to TRBD2. CDR3 length equals 16 residues. Germline assignment: CDR1 SGHRS and CDR2 YFSETQ. J gave up 6 bases and V 4 bases, and 9 bases lay outside the gene matches. CDR3 coding DNA: TGCGCCAGCAGCATGTTAGCGGGAGGGCCCGGCAATGAGCAGTTCTTC. Its protein product is CASSMLAGGPGNEQFF.

This sequence joins TRBV2 and TRBJ2-5, with TRBD2 as a possible D gene (5 bases). V was clipped by 0 bases and J by 9 bases, with 17 bases between them. CDR3 length equals 15 residues. The germline V gene has CDR1 SNHLY and CDR2 FYNNEI. The CDR3 protein is CASSEATAGATAQYF. The CDR3 nucleotides read TGTGCCAGCAGTGAAGCGACGGCGGGTGCTACGGCCCAGTACTTC.

This chain joins TRBV5-1 and TRBJ1-3; 9 bases agree with TRBD1. CDR1 SGHRS and CDR2 YFSETQ come from the germline V gene. After removal of 4 bases from V and 0 bases from J, the junction contained 14 bases not matched to a gene. CDR3 length: 19 residues. The CDR3 sequence is CASSLTIGTGYTSGNTIYF. The CDR3 DNA sequence: TGCGCCAGCAGCCTAACTATTGGGACAGGGTACACCTCTGGAAACACCATATATTTT.

The chain has TRBV19 and TRBJ2-1; 7 nucleotides agree with TRBD2. The CDR3 is 15 residues long. CDR1 and CDR2 (germline): LNHDA, SQIVND (reference sequence). With 1 base clipped from V and 4 bases from J, the junction kept 4 bases outside the gene matches. DNA of the CDR3: TGTGCCAGTAGTATAGGTCTAGCGGTATACAATGAGCAGTTCTTC. Protein product: CASSIGLAVYNEQFF.

The chain recombines TRBV4-3 with TRBJ2-5, with D uncertain. The J call may not be correct, given that the DNA end is closer to TRBJ2-7. The CDR3 sequence is 15 residues long. Germline CDR1 is LGHNA and CDR2 is YSLEER. This CDR3 reads CASSQEKLGSYEQYF. CDR3 nucleotide sequence: TGCGCCAGCAGCCAGGAGAAACTCGGTTCCTACGAGCAGTACTTC.

This rearrangement joins TRBV4-3 to TRBJ2-3; 9 bases align to TRBD1. J was trimmed by 3 bases and V by 0 bases; bases with no gene match: 10. The CDR3 length is 18 residues. Germline CDR1 reads LGHNA; CDR2 reads YSLEER. The CDR3 sequence: CASSQDLFGTGRTDTQYF. The CDR3 DNA sequence: TGCGCCAGCAGCCAAGACCTCTTTGGGACAGGGAGGACAGATACGCAGTATTTT.

The chain has TRBV9 and TRBJ2-2, with unresolved D. CDR3 length equals 15 residues. V dropped 0 bases and J dropped 6 bases, with 12 bases sitting between them. Germline V lookup: CDR1 SGDLS, CDR2 YYNGEE. CDR3 amino acids: CASSVGPISPGELFF. The CDR3 DNA sequence: TGTGCCAGCAGCGTAGGGCCCATCTCCCCCGGGGAGCTGTTTTTT.

V gene TRBV2 combines with J gene TRBJ1-5; D possibly corresponds to TRBD1 (6 bases). V lost 6 bases and J 4 bases, leaving 10 bases between the germline ends. Germline V gene sequence: CDR1 SNHLY, CDR2 FYNNEI. CDR3 size: 13 residues. The CDR3: CASSDQGNQPQHF. CDR3 coding DNA: TGTGCCAGCAGCGACCAGGGGAATCAGCCCCAGCATTTT.

The V call is TRBV6-5, the J call TRBJ1-2; a possible D gene is TRBD1 (5 bases). The CDR3 runs to 11 residues. Trimming stripped 6 bases from V and 8 bases from J, with 10 bases between. Germline assignment: CDR1 MNHEY and CDR2 SVGAGI. CDR3 sequence (DNA): TGTGCCAGCAGAGACAGCTACGGCTACACCTTC. Translating it yields CASRDSYGYTF.

The rearrangement joins TRBV20-1 to TRBJ1-2; 7 bases align to TRBD1. The V and J ends lost 7 bases and 5 bases, in that order; junction bases with no gene match: 4. Germline values: CDR1 DFQATT, CDR2 SNEGSKA (reference sequence). The CDR3 is made up of 11 amino acids. In nucleotides, the CDR3 is TGCAGTGGGGAACAGGGGTATGGCTACACCTTC. It encodes CSGEQGYGYTF.

The chain has TRBV7-6 and TRBJ2-7, with D possibly matching TRBD2 (5 bases). The CDR3 has 16 residues. Germline values: CDR1 SGHVS, CDR2 FNYEAQ. Deletions cut 0 bases from V and 4 bases from J, with 16 bases between. CDR3 loop: CASSLADSAGPYEQYF. For the CDR3, the DNA is TGTGCCAGCAGCTTAGCCGATTCGGCGGGTCCGTACGAGCAGTACTTC.

The rearrangement links TRBV19 to TRBJ2-5; D possibly corresponds to TRBD2 (6 bases). The germline V gene encodes CDR1 LNHDA and CDR2 SQIVND (reference sequence). There are 11 residues in the CDR3. Trimming took 9 bases from V and 4 from J, leaving 9 bases between them. The CDR3 loop reads CASAGRETQYF. Written as DNA, the CDR3 is TGTGCCAGCGCGGGGCGAGAGACCCAGTACTTC.

The chain joins TRBV7-2 to TRBJ2-7; TRBD2 agrees at 8 bases. The CDR3 has 14 residues. V gave up 5 bases and J gave up 2 bases; unmatched junction bases: 5. The germline V gene has CDR1 SGHTA and CDR2 FQGNSA. The CDR3 reads CASSPGTRPYEQYF. In nucleotides, the CDR3 is TGTGCCAGCAGCCCCGGGACTAGACCCTACGAGCAGTACTTC. Looking up the rest from reference TRBV7-2 and TRBJ2-7 gives the full variable domain: GAGVSQSPSNKVTEKGKDVELRCDPISGHTALYWYRQSLGQGLEFLIYFQGNSAPDKSGLPSDRFSAERTGGSVSTLTIQRTQQEDSAVYLCASSPGTRPYEQYFGPGTRLTVT.

This clone was detected once. This chain joins TRBV19 and TRBJ2-1, with 9 positions matching TRBD2. This CDR3 spans 15 amino acids. The junction had 9 bases not matched to a gene; V was cut back by 3 bases and J by 9 bases. The V gene's germline CDR1 is LNHDA and CDR2 SQIVND (reference sequence). The CDR3 DNA reads as TGTGCCAGTAGTATGGGTTCTCGCGGGAGGGGTGAGCAGTTCTTC. Translating it yields CASSMGSRGRGEQFF.

This chain links TRBV7-9 with TRBJ2-3; 9 positions agree with TRBD2. This CDR3 contains 19 residues. Germline V gene lookup returns CDR1 SEHNR and CDR2 FQNEAQ (reference sequence). V trimming: 1 base; J trimming: 4 bases; junction bases outside the gene matches: 15. DNA for the CDR3: TGTGCCAGCAGCTTAGGTCTACTAGCGGGCGCTAGAGGGTCAGATACGCAGTATTTT. It encodes CASSLGLLAGARGSDTQYF.

Turning to this clone: A read error may produce the germline difference seen at one junction end. The chain couples TRBV5-4 to TRBJ1-4; 7 bases line up with TRBD1. The CDR3 covers 15 residues. The germline V gene has CDR1 SGHNT and CDR2 YYREEE (reference sequence). The chain's CDR3 is CASSSRQGTSEKLFF. As DNA, the CDR3 is TGTGCCAGCAGCTCCAGACAGGGCACTAGTGAAAAACTGTTTTTT. Drawing the rest from reference TRBV5-4 and TRBJ1-4, the complete variable domain is ETGVTQSPTHLIKTRGQQVTLRCSSQSGHNTVSWYQQALGQGPQFIFQYYREEENGRGNFPPRFSGLQFPNYSSELNVNALELDDSALYLCASSSRQGTSEKLFFGSGTQLSVL.

This rearrangement joins TRBV18 to TRBJ2-4, with 7 bases fitting TRBD2. Germline V gene lookup returns CDR1 KGHSH and CDR2 LQKENI. The V gene end was trimmed by 2 bases and the J gene end by 8 bases; junction bases not matched to a gene: 9. The CDR3 is 15 amino acids. DNA of the CDR3: TGTGCCAGCTCACCAGTCGCGGGAGCAGCGGACATTCAGTACTTC. Translating it yields CASSPVAGAADIQYF.

The V and J genes are TRBV19 and TRBJ2-7, with TRBD1 matching over 7 bases. The CDR3 sequence is 14 residues long. In germline, CDR1 is LNHDA, CDR2 SQIVND (reference sequence). J lost 3 bases, V lost 6 bases, and 8 bases had no gene match. The CDR3 region is CASRKLGDSYEQYF. The CDR3 bases are TGTGCCAGTAGGAAACTGGGGGACAGCTACGAGCAGTACTTC.